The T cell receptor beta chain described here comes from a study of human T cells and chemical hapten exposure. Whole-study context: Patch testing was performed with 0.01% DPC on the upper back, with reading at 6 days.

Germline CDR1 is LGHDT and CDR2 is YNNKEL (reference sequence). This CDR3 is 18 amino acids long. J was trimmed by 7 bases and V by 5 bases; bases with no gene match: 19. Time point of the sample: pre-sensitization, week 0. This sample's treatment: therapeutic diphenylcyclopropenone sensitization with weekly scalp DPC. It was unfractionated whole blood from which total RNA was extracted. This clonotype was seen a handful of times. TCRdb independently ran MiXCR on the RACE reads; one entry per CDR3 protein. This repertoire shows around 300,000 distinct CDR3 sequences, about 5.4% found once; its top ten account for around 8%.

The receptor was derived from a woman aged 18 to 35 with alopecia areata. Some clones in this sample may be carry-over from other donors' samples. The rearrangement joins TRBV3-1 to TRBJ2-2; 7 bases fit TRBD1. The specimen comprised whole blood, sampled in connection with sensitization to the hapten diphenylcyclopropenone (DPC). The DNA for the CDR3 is TGTGCCAGCAGCACCGGTTCCTCCACAGGGGATGATCTCGGGGAGCTGTTTTTT. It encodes CASSTGSSTGDDLGELFF.